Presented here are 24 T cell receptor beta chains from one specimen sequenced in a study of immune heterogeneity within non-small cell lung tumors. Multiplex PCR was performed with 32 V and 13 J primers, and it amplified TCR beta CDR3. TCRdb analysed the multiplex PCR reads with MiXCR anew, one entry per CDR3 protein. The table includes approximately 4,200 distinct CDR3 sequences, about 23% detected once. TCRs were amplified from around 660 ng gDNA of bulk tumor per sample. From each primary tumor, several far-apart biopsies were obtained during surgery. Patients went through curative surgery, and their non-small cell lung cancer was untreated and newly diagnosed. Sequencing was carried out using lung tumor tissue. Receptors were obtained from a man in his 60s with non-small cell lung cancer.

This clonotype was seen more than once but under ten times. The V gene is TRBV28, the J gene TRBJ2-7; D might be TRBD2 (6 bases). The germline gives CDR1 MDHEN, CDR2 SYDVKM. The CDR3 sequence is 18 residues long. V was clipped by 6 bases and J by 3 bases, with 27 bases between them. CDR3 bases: TGTGCCAGCAGACCCCTAGCGCACACGCCTACGAGCAGCTACGAGCAGTACTTC. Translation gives CASRPLAHTPTSSYEQYF. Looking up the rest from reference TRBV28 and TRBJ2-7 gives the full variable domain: DVKVTQSSRYLVKRTGEKVFLECVQDMDHENMFWYRQDPGLGLRLIYFSYDVKMKEKGDIPEGYSVSREKKERFSLILESASTNQTSMYLCASRPLAHTPTSSYEQYFGPGTRLTVT.

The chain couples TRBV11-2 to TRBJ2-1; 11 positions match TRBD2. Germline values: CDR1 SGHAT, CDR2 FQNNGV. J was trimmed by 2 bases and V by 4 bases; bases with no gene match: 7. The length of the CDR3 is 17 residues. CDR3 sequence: CASSSGTSGAPYNEQFF. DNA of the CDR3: TGTGCCAGCAGCTCGGGGACTAGCGGAGCCCCCTACAATGAGCAGTTCTTC.

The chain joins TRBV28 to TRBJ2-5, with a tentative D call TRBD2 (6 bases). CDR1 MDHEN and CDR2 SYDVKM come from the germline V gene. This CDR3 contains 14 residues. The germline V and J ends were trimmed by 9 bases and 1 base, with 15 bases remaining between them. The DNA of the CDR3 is TGTGCCAGTGTAGATAATAGCGGCCAAGAGACCCAGTACTTC. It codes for CASVDNSGQETQYF.

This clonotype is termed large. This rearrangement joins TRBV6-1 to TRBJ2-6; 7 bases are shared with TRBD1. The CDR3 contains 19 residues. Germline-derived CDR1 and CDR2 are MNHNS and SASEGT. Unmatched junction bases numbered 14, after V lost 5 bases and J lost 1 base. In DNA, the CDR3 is TGTGCCAGCAGTTTAACCCGGATAGGGGGCGTTTCTGGGGCCAACGTCCTGACTTTC. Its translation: CASSLTRIGGVSGANVLTF.

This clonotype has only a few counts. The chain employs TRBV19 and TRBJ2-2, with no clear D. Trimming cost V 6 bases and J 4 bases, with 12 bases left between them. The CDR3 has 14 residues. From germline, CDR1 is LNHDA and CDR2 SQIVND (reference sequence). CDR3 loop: CASSPTGLTGELFF. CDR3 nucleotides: TGTGCCAGTAGCCCGACCGGCCTCACCGGGGAGCTGTTTTTT.

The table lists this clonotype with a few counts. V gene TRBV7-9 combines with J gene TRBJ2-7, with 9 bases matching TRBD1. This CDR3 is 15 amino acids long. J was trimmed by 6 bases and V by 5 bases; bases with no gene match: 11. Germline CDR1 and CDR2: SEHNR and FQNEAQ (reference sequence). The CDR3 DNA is TGTGCCAGCAGCCCCAGAGACAGGGGGGGGGTCGAGCAGTACTTC. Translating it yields CASSPRDRGGVEQYF.

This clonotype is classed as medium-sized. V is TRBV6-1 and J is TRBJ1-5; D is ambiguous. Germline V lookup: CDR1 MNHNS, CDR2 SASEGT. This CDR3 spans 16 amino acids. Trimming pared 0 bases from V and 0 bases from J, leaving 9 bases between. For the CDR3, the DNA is TGTGCCAGCAGTGAAGCAGAGGAATATAGCAATCAGCCCCAGCATTTT. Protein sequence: CASSEAEEYSNQPQHF.

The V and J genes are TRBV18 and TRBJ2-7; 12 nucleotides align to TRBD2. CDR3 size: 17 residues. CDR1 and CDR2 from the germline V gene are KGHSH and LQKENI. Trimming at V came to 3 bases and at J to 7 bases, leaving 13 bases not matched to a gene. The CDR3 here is CASSPRTSGILPGEQYF. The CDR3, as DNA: TGTGCCAGCTCACCGCGGACTAGCGGGATTTTACCGGGTGAGCAGTACTTC.

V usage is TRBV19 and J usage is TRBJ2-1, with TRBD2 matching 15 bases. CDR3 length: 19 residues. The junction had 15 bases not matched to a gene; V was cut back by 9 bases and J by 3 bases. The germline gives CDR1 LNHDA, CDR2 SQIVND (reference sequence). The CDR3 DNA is TGTGCCAGCAGTTTGGGGCGGACTAGCGGGAGGGGGGACTACAATGAGCAGTTCTTC. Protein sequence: CASSLGRTSGRGDYNEQFF.

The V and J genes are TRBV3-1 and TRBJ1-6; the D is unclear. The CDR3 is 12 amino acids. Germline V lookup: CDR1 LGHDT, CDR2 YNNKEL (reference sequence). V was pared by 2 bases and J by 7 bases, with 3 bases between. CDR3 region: CASSQQNSPLHF. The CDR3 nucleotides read TGTGCCAGCAGCCAACAGAATTCACCCCTCCACTTT.

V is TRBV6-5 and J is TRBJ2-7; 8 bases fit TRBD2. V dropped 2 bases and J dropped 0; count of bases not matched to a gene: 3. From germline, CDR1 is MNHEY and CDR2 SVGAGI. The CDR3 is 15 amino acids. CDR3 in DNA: TGTGCCAGCAGTTACGCGGGACTAGACTCCTACGAGCAGTACTTC. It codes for CASSYAGLDSYEQYF.

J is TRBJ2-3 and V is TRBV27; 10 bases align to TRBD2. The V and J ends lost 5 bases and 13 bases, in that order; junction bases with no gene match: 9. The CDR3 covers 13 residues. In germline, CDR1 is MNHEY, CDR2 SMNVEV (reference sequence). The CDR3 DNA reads TGTGCCAGCAGTACCCCAGCGGGAGGGTGGAAGTATTTT. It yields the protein CASSTPAGGWKYF.

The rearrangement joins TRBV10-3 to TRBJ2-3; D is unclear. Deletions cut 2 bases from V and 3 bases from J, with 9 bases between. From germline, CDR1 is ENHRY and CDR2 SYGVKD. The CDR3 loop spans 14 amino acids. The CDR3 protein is CAISEKSNTDTQYF. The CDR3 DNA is TGTGCCATCAGTGAGAAGAGTAATACAGATACGCAGTATTTT.

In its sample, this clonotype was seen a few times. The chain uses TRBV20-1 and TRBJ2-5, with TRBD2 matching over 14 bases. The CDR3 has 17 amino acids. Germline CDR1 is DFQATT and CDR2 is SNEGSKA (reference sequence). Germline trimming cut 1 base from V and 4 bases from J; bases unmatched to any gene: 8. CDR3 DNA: TGCAGTGCTAGAGTCCCTAGGACTAGCGGGAGGCGAGAGACCCAGTACTTC. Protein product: CSARVPRTSGRRETQYF.

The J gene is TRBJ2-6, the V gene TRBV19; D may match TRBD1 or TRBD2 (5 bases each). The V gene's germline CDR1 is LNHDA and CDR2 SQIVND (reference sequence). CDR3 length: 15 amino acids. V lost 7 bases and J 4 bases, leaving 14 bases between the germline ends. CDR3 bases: TGTGCCAGTATTGAGGGGAGCTCGGGGGCCAACGTCCTGACTTTC. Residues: CASIEGSSGANVLTF.

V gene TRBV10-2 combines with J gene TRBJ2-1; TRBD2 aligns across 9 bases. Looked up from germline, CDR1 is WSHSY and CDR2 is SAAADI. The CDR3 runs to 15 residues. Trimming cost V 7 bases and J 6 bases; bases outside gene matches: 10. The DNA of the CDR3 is TGCGCCAGCACTGATAGCGGGAGTACTGGCAATGAGCAGTTCTTC. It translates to CASTDSGSTGNEQFF.

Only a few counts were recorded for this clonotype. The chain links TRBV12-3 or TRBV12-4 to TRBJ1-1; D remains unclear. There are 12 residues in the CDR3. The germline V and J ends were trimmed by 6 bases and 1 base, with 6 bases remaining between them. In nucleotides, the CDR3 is TGTGCCAGCAGCGTACAGAACACTGAAGCTTTCTTT. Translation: CASSVQNTEAFF.

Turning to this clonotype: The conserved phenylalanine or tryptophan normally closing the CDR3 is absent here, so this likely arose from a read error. For the CDR3, the DNA is TGTGCCAGCAGCTTAGCGGGGACAGGCTCCTACGAGCAGTACTCC. Residues: CASSLAGTGSYEQYS. The V and J genes are TRBV7-2 and TRBJ2-7; 8 nucleotides line up with TRBD1. This CDR3 has 15 amino acids. Germline CDR1 SGHTA, CDR2 FQGNSA. Germline trimming cut 0 bases from V and 0 bases from J; bases unmatched to any gene: 1.

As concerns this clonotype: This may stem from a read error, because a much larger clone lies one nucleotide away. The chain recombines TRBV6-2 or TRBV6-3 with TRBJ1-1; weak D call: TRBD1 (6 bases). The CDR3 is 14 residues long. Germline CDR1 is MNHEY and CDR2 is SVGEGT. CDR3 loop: CAGSYGGAFTEAFF. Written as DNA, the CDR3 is TGTGCCGGCAGTTACGGGGGGGCTTTTACTGAAGCTTTCTTT.

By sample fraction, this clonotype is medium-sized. The CDR3 DNA reads TGTGCCATCAGCCTCACACAGAACACTGAAGCTTTCTTT. Translated, it gives CAISLTQNTEAFF. The chain recombines TRBV10-3 with TRBJ1-1, with no clear D. CDR1 and CDR2 from the germline V gene are ENHRY and SYGVKD. V gave up 6 bases and J gave up 1 base, with 9 bases separating them. The CDR3 has 13 amino acids.

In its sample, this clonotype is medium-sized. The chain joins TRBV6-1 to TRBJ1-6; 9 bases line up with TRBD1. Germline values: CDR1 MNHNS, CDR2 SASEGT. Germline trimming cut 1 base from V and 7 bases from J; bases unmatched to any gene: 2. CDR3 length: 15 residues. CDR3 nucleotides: TGTGCCAGCAGTGAAGGGACAGGGGCCAATTCACCCCTCCACTTT. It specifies CASSEGTGANSPLHF.

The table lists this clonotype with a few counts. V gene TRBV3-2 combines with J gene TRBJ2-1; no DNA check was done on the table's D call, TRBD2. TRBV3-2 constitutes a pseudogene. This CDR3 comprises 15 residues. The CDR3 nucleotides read TGTGCCAGCAGCCAAGGACTAGCGGGAGTGTGTGAGCAGTTCTTC. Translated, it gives CASSQGLAGVCEQFF.

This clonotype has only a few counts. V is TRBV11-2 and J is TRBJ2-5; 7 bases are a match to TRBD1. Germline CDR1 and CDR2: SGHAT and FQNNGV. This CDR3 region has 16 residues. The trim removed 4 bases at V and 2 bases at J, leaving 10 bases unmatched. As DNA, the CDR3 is TGTGCCAGCAGCTCCGGACAGGCGAGGTATCAAGAGACCCAGTACTTC. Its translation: CASSSGQARYQETQYF.

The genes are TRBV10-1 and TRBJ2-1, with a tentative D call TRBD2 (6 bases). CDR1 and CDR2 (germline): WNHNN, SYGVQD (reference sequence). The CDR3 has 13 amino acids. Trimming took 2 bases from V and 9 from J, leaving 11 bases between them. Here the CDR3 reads CASSERTIGEQFF. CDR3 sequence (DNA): TGCGCCAGCAGTGAGCGGACTATCGGTGAGCAGTTCTTC.